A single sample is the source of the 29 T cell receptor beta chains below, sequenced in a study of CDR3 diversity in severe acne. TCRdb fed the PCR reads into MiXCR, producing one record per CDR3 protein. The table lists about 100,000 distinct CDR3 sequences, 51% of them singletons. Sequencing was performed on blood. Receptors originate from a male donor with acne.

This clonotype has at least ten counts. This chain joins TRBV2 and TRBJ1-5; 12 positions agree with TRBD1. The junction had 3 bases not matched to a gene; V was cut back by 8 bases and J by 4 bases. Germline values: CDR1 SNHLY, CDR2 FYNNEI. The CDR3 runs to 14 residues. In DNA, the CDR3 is TGTGCCAGCGGGGGACAGGGGGCAAATCAGCCCCAGCATTTT. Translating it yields CASGGQGANQPQHF.

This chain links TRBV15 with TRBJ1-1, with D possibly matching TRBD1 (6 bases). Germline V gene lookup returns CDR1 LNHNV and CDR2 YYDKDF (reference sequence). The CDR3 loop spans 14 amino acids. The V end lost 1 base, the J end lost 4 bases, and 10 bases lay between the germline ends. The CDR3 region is CATSRGGGSTEAFF. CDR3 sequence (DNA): TGTGCCACCAGCAGAGGAGGGGGGTCCACTGAAGCTTTCTTT.

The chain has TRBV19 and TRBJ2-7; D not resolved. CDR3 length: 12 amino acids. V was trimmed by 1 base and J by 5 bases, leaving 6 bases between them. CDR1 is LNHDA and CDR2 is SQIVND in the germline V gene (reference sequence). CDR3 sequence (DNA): TGTGCCAGTAGTATAGCCGGACACGAGCAGTACTTC. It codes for CASSIAGHEQYF. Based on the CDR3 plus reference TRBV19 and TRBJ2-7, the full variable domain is DGGITQSPKYLFRKEGQNVTLSCEQNLNHDAMYWYRQDPGQGLRLIYYSQIVNDFQKGDIAEGYSVSREKKESFPLTVTSAQKNPTAFYLCASSIAGHEQYFGPGTRLTVT.

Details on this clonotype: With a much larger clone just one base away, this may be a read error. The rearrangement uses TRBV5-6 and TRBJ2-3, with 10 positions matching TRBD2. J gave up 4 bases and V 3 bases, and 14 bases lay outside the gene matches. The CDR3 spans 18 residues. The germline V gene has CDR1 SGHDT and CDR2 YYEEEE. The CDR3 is CASSWRLAGLREADTQYF. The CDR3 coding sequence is TGTGCCAGCAGCTGGAGACTAGCGGGTCTCCGGGAGGCAGATACGCAGTATTTT.

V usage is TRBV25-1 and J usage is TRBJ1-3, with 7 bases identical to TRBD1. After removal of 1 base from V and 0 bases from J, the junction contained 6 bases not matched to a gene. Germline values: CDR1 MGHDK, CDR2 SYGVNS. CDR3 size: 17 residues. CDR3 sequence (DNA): TGTGCCAGCAGTGAATTGGACAGGTACAGCTCTGGAAACACCATATATTTT. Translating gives CASSELDRYSSGNTIYF.

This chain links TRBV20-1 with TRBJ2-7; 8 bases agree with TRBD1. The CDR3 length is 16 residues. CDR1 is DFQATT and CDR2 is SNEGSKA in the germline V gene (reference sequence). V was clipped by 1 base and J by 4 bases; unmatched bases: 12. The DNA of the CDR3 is TGCAGTGCTAGAGGACCGGGACAGGACGCTTCTTACGAGCAGTACTTC. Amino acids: CSARGPGQDASYEQYF.

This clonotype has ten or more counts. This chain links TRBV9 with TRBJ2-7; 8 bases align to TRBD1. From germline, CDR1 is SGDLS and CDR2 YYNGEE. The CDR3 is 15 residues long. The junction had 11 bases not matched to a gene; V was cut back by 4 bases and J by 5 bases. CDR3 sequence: CASSSSGGQIHEQYF. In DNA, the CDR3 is TGTGCCAGCAGCAGTTCAGGGGGCCAAATTCACGAGCAGTACTTC.

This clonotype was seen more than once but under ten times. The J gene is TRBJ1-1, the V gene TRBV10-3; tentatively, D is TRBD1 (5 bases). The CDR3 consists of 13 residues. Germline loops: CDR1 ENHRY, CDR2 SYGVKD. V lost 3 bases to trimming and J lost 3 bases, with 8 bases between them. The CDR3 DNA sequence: TGTGCCATCAGTGATCTCAGGGACACTGAAGCTTTCTTT. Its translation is CAISDLRDTEAFF.

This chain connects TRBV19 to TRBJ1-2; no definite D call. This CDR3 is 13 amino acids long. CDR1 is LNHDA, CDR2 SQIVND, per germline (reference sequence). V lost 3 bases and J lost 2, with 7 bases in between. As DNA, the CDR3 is TGTGCCAGTAGTATTGGCAACAACTATGGCTACACCTTC. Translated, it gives CASSIGNNYGYTF.

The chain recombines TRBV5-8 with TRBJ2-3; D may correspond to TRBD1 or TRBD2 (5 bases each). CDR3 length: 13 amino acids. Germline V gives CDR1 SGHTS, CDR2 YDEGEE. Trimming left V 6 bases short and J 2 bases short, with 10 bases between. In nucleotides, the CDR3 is TGTGCCAGCATGGGGGATGTCACAGATACGCAGTATTTT. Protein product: CASMGDVTDTQYF.

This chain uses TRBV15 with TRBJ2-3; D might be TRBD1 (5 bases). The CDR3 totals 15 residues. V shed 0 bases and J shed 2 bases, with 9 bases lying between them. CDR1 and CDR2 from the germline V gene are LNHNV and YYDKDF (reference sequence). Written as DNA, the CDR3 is TGTGCCACCAGCAGAGAATGGGGCTCCACAGATACGCAGTATTTT. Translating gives CATSREWGSTDTQYF.

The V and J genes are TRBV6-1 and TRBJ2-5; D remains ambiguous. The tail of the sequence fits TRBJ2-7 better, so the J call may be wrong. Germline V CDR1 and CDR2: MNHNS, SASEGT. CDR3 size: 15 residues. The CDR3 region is CASDSASSSSYEQYF. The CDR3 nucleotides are TGTGCCAGCGATTCAGCGAGTTCGAGCTCCTACGAGCAGTACTTC.

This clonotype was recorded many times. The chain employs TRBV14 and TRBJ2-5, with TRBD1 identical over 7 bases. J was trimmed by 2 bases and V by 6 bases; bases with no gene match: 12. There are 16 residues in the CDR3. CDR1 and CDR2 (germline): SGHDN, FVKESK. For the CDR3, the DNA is TGTGCCAGCAGTGGATCTCCGGGACAGATTCAAGAGACCCAGTACTTC. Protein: CASSGSPGQIQETQYF.

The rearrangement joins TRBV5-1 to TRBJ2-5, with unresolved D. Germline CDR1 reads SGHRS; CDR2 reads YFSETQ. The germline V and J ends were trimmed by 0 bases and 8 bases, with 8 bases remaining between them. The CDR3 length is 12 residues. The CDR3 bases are TGCGCCAGCAGCTTGGCTCCGGACACCCAGTACTTC. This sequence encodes CASSLAPDTQYF. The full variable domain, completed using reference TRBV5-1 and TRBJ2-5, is KAGVTQTPRYLIKTRGQQVTLSCSPISGHRSVSWYQQTPGQGLQFLFEYFSETQRNKGNFPGRFSGRQFSNSRSEMNVSTLELGDSALYLCASSLAPDTQYFGPGTRLLVL.

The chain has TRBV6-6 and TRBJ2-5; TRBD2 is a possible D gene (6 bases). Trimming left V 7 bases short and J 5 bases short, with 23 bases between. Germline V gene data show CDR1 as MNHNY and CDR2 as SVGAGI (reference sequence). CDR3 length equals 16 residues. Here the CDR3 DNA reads TGTGCCAGCACCTCCCCGGTGGAGGGGATGAAGGAGACCCAGTACTTC. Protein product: CASTSPVEGMKETQYF.

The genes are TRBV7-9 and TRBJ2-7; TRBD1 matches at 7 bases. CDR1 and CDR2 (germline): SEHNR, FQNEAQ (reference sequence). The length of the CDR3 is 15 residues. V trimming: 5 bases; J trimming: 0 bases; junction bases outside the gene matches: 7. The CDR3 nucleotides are TGTGCCAGCAGCCCCGACAGGGAAAACTCCTACGAGCAGTACTTC. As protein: CASSPDRENSYEQYF.

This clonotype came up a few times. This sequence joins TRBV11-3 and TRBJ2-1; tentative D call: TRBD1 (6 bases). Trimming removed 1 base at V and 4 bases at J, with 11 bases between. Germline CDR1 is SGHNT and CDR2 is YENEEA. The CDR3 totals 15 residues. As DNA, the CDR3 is TGTGCCAGCAGCTTAGGGGGGCAAGGTTACAATGAGCAGTTCTTC. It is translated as CASSLGGQGYNEQFF.

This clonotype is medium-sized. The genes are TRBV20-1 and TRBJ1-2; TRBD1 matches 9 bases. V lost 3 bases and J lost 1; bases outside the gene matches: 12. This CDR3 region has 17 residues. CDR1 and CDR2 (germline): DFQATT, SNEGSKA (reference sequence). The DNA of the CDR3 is TGCAGTGCTAGTAAGGGACAGGGTTTAGAGAGTAACTATGGCTACACCTTC. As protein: CSASKGQGLESNYGYTF.

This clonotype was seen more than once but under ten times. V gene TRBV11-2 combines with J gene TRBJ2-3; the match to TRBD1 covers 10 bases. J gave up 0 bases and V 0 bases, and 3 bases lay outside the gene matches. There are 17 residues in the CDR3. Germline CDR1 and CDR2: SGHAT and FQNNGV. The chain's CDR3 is CASSLDGTGESTDTQYF. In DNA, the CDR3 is TGTGCCAGCAGCTTAGATGGGACAGGGGAAAGCACAGATACGCAGTATTTT.

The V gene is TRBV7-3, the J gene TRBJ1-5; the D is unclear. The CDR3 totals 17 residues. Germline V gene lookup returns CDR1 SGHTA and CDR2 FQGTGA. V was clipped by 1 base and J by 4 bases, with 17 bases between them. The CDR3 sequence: CASSLNVAELRNQPQHF. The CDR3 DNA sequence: TGTGCCAGCAGCTTAAACGTGGCAGAACTTAGGAATCAGCCCCAGCATTTT.

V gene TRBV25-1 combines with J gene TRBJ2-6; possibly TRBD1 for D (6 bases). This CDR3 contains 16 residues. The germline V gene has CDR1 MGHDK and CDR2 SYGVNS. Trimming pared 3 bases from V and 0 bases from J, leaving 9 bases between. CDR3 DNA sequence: TGTGCCAGCAGTGACGTACAGGGCTCTGGGGCCAACGTCCTGACTTTC. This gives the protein CASSDVQGSGANVLTF.

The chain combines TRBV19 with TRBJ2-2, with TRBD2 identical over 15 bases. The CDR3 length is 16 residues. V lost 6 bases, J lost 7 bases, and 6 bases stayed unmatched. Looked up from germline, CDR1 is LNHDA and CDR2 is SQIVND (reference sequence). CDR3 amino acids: CASSQGLAGGIGELFF. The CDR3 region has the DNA TGTGCCAGTAGCCAGGGACTAGCGGGAGGCATCGGGGAGCTGTTTTTT.

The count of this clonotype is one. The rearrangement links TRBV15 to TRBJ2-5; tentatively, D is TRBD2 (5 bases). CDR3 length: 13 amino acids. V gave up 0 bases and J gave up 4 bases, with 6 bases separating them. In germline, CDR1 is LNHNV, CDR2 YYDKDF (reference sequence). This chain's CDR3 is CATSREEGETQYF. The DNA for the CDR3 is TGTGCCACCAGCAGAGAAGAGGGAGAGACCCAGTACTTC.

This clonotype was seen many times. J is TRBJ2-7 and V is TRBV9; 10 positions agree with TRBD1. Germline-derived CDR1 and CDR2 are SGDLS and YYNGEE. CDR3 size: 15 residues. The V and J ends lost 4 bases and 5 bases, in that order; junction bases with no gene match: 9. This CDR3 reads CASSFYDRGPNEQYF. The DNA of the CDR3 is TGTGCCAGCAGCTTTTATGACAGGGGGCCAAACGAGCAGTACTTC.

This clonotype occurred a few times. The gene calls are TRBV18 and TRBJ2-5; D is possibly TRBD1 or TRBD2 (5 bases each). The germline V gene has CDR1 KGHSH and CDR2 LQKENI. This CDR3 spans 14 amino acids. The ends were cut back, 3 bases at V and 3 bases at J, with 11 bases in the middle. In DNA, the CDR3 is TGTGCCAGCTCACCGGGGACCCGTAAAGAGACCCAGTACTTC. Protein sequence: CASSPGTRKETQYF.

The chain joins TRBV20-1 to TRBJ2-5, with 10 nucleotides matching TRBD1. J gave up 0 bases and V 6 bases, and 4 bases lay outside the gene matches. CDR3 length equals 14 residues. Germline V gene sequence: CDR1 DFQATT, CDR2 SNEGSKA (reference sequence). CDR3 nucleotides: TGCAGTGCCGGGACAGGGGCCAACCAAGAGACCCAGTACTTC. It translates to CSAGTGANQETQYF.

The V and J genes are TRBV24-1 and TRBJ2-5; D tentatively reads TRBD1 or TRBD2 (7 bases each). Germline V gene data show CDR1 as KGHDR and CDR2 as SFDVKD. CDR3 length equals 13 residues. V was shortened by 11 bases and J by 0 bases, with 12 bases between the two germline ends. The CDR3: CASRGGYQETQYF. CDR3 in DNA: TGTGCCAGCAGGGGGGGTTACCAAGAGACCCAGTACTTC.

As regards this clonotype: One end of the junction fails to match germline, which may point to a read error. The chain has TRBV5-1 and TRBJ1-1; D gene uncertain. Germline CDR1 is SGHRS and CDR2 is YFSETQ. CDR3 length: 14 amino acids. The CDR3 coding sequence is TGTGCCAGCAGCACCCCGGGGAAGAACACTGAAGCTTTCTTT. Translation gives CASSTPGKNTEAFF.

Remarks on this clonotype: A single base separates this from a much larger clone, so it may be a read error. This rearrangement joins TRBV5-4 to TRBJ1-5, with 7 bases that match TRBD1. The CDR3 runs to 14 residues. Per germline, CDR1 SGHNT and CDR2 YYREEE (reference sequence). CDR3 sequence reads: CVSSVDRANQPQHF. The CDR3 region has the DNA TGTGTCAGCAGCGTCGACAGGGCGAATCAGCCCCAGCATTTT.